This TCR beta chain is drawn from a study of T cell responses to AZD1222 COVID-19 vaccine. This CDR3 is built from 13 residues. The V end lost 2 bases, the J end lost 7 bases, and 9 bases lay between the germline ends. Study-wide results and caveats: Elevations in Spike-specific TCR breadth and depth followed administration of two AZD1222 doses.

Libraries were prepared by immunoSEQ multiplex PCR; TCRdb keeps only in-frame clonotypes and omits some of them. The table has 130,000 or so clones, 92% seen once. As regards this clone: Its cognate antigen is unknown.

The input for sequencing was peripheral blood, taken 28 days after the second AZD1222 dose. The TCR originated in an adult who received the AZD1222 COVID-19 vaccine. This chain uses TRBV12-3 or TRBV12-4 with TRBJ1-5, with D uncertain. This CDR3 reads CASSLTRKQPQHF. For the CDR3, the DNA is TGTGCCAGCAGTTTAACTAGGAAACAGCCCCAGCATTTT.